These T cell receptor beta chains were read from a single sample in a study of regulatory and conventional T cells in RAG deficiency. The assay was immunoSEQ multiplex PCR, and TCRdb's table has in-frame clones only and misses some. This table has roughly 10,000 clones, more than 90% appearing once. The source material was CD4+ effector T cells sorted from blood. The source is a human donor with RAG deficiency presenting as severe combined immunodeficiency. Both conserved end residues are part of each CDR3.

V gene: TRBV27; J gene: TRBJ1-5; CDR3 protein: CASSPDPNQPQHF
V gene: TRBV19; J gene: TRBJ2-1; CDR3 protein: CASRESSYNEQFF
V gene: TRBV6-6; J gene: TRBJ1-2; CDR3 protein: CASSSSYGYTF
V gene: TRBV30; J gene: TRBJ2-1; CDR3 protein: CACLDRGAYNEQFF
V gene: TRBV4-3; J gene: TRBJ2-7; CDR3 protein: CASSQVLRDATYEQYF
V gene: TRBV9; J gene: TRBJ2-3; CDR3 protein: CASSVGGGSADTQYF
V gene: TRBV4-1; J gene: TRBJ2-2; CDR3 protein: CASSLPPNTGELFF
V gene: TRBV20-1; J gene: TRBJ1-1; CDR3 protein: CSAETGEAFF
V gene: TRBV7-2; J gene: TRBJ2-2; CDR3 protein: CASSLTPTGWTGELFF
V gene: TRBV15; J gene: TRBJ1-4; CDR3 protein: CATSRYDGLNEKLFF
V gene: TRBV5-1; J gene: TRBJ2-3; CDR3 protein: CASSFIRQGARTDTQYF
V gene: TRBV27; J gene: TRBJ2-5; CDR3 protein: CASSLGPREWETQYF
V gene: TRBV4-3; J gene: TRBJ2-2; CDR3 protein: CASSRGHQTGELFF
V gene: TRBV7-3; J gene: TRBJ2-5; CDR3 protein: CASSFAGQETQYF
V gene: TRBV28; J gene: TRBJ2-3; CDR3 protein: CASSFQGGDDTQYF
V gene: TRBV30; J gene: TRBJ1-3; CDR3 protein: CAWSVAGFGNTIYF
V gene: TRBV7-9; J gene: TRBJ1-2; CDR3 protein: CASSWDRGRNYGYTF
V gene: TRBV18; J gene: TRBJ2-3; CDR3 protein: CASSPSTDTQYF
V gene: TRBV15; J gene: TRBJ2-2; CDR3 protein: CATSWGTGDTGELFF
V gene: TRBV10-2; J gene: TRBJ2-5; CDR3 protein: CASSDRGQETQYF
V gene: TRBV27; J gene: TRBJ2-7; CDR3 protein: CASSNHYEQYF
V gene: TRBV12-5; J gene: TRBJ2-7; CDR3 protein: CASGLLGNEQYF
V gene: TRBV4-3; J gene: TRBJ2-1; CDR3 protein: CASSHPGSAGTQFF
V gene: TRBV6-1; J gene: TRBJ2-5; CDR3 protein: CASSPWTVAEETQYF
V gene: TRBV5-1; J gene: TRBJ2-3; CDR3 protein: CASGHFSTDTQYF
V gene: TRBV7-9; J gene: TRBJ2-7; CDR3 protein: CASSSRDWSYEQYF
V gene: TRBV2; J gene: TRBJ2-7; CDR3 protein: CASSIFYEQYF
V gene: TRBV9; J gene: TRBJ2-5; CDR3 protein: CASSVGITGPETQYF
V gene: TRBV4-1; J gene: TRBJ1-1; CDR3 protein: CASSPPGVPNTEAFF
V gene: TRBV5-1; J gene: TRBJ2-7; CDR3 protein: CASSLGGPYEQYF
V gene: TRBV4-1; J gene: TRBJ2-2; CDR3 protein: CASSHLRTGGTGELFF
V gene: TRBV19; J gene: TRBJ1-2; CDR3 protein: CASSISGTGAYGYTF
V gene: TRBV6-1; J gene: TRBJ2-5; CDR3 protein: CASIRTAAGTQYF
V gene: TRBV19; J gene: TRBJ2-2; CDR3 protein: CASYPLRTGVGTGELFF
V gene: TRBV29-1; J gene: TRBJ1-2; CDR3 protein: CSATGAYGYTF
V gene: TRBV6-5; J gene: TRBJ2-5; CDR3 protein: CASSYGPVETQYF
V gene: TRBV19; J gene: TRBJ1-2; CDR3 protein: CASSIPANYGYTF
V gene: TRBV6-1; J gene: TRBJ2-2; CDR3 protein: CASREGAGSANTGELFF
V gene: TRBV19; J gene: TRBJ2-5; CDR3 protein: CASSITAQETQYF
V gene: TRBV7-9; J gene: TRBJ2-3; CDR3 protein: CASSLGLRQGTTDTQYF
V gene: TRBV29-1; J gene: TRBJ2-3; CDR3 protein: CSVVPDTQYF
V gene: TRBV19; J gene: TRBJ2-2; CDR3 protein: CASSVLLAGELFF
V gene: TRBV28; J gene: TRBJ2-4; CDR3 protein: CASSFPGVAKNIQYF
V gene: TRBV20-1; J gene: TRBJ2-1; CDR3 protein: CSARRWNEQFF
V gene: TRBV7-3; J gene: TRBJ2-1; CDR3 protein: CASSPGTRNEQFF
V gene: TRBV7-2; J gene: TRBJ2-1; CDR3 protein: CASSPYNEQFF
V gene: TRBV11-2; J gene: TRBJ2-2; CDR3 protein: CASSFGHTGELFF
V gene: TRBV28; J gene: TRBJ2-6; CDR3 protein: CASRGGLSSGANVLTF
V gene: TRBV9; J gene: TRBJ2-6; CDR3 protein: CASSVAERQGWGAGANVLTF
V gene: TRBV9; J gene: TRBJ2-5; CDR3 protein: CASSALSGSFAETQYF
V gene: TRBV10-3; J gene: TRBJ2-2; CDR3 protein: CAIGTGGNTGELFF
V gene: TRBV7-2; J gene: TRBJ2-5; CDR3 protein: CASSLAPGGAETQYF
V gene: TRBV11-1; J gene: TRBJ2-7; CDR3 protein: CASSLSGYEQYF
V gene: TRBV12-5; J gene: TRBJ2-3; CDR3 protein: CASGIQGISTDTQYF
V gene: TRBV7-2; J gene: TRBJ2-3; CDR3 protein: CASSPGQDNTQYF